The rows below give T cell receptor beta chains drawn from one sample of a study of control samples from healthy donors and cancer patients. Profiled with immunoSEQ multiplex PCR; TCRdb holds only in-frame clones, not every one. The data contain some 150,000 clones, roughly 92% of them singletons. Sequences were obtained from blood. The receptors derive from a man in his forties in good health. CDR3s include the opening cysteine and the closing phenylalanine or tryptophan. A D gene is named only where the DNA matches it firmly. Rows may omit the clone size; those that give it use once, few, many or a size class.

TRBD1	TRBV5-1	-	TRBJ1-2	TGCGCCAGCAGCTTGAGGACAGGGCTGAACTATGGCTACACCTTC	CASSLRTGLNYGYTF
-	TRBV9	-	TRBJ1-1	TGTGCCAGCAGCGTAGATTACAGAACACTGAACACTGAAGCTTTCTTT	CASSVDYRTLNTEAFF
-	TRBV29-1	-	TRBJ1-1	TGCAGCGTTGAGGGCCTGATGAACACTGAAGCTTTCTTT	CSVEGLMNTEAFF
-	TRBV12-5	-	TRBJ1-2	TGTGCTAGTGGTTTGGGTATGACGGACTATGGCTACACCTTC	CASGLGMTDYGYTF
-	TRBV21-1	few	TRBJ1-4	TGTGCCAGCAGCAAATTCCGGGGAGAAAAACTGTTTTTT	CASSKFRGEKLFF
-	TRBV3-1/TRBV3-2	-	TRBJ1-5	TGTGCCAGCAGCCAAGATGTTAGGGGGATCTGGCCCCAGCATTTT	CASSQDVRGIWPQHF
TRBD1	TRBV28	-	TRBJ1-5	TGTGCCAGCAGTTTCCCAGGGGGCGGTTTGGGCAATCAGCCCCAGCATTTT	CASSFPGGGLGNQPQHF
-	TRBV18	-	TRBJ1-2	TGTGCCAGCTCACCAAGACAGTCGACAGAGCGAGAGAACTATGGCTACACCTTC	CASSPRQSTERENYGYTF
TRBD1	TRBV3-1/TRBV3-2	-	TRBJ1-1	TGTGCCAGCAGCCAAGGCAGGGGGGTGAACACTGAAGCTTTCTTT	CASSQGRGVNTEAFF
-	TRBV12-3/TRBV12-4	-	TRBJ2-5	TGTGCCAGCAGTTTTATCCAGGGGGAGACCCAGTACTTC	CASSFIQGETQYF
-	TRBV6-5	once	TRBJ2-3	TGTGCCAGCAAGACCTCTGAGAGCACAGATACGCAGTATTTT	CASKTSESTDTQYF
-	TRBV24-1	-	TRBJ1-5	TGTGCCACCAGTGAGGGTGAATTGGGAAGTCAGCCCCAGCATTTT	CATSEGELGSQPQHF
-	TRBV6-6	few	TRBJ2-5	TGTGCCAGCAGTTACTCTGACACTTTGGAGACCCAGTACTTC	CASSYSDTLETQYF
TRBD1	TRBV7-2	-	TRBJ2-3	TGTGCCAGCAGCAAACGGACAGGCGGCACAGATACGCAGTATTTT	CASSKRTGGTDTQYF
-	TRBV27	once	TRBJ2-4	TGTGCCAGCAGTTTAGGGCCGTTTCACCTAGCCAAAAACATTCAGTACTTC	CASSLGPFHLAKNIQYF